This passage covers 3 T cell receptor beta chains from one sample sequenced in a study of blood T cell repertoires in COVID-19. The table came from immunoSEQ multiplex PCR; TCRdb's copy has only in-frame clones and leaves some out. Among 15,000 to 20,000 clones listed, about 87% were seen once. Material: peripheral blood. The receptors originated from a human donor in a cohort sampled during active COVID-19.

This rearrangement joins TRBV5-1 to TRBJ2-7; 8 bases agree with TRBD2. This CDR3 is built from 14 residues. With 2 bases clipped from V and 2 bases from J, the junction kept 3 bases outside the gene matches. Germline loops: CDR1 SGHRS, CDR2 YFSETQ. DNA for the CDR3: TGCGCCAGCAGCTTCACGGGAGGGCCCTACGAGCAGTACTTC. Its translation: CASSFTGGPYEQYF.

V usage is TRBV6-1 and J usage is TRBJ1-5; D perhaps matches TRBD1 (5 bases). The CDR3 has 15 residues. Germline V lookup: CDR1 MNHNS, CDR2 SASEGT. With 0 bases removed from V and 3 bases from J, the gap between germline ends came to 9 bases. The CDR3 DNA follows: TGTGCCAGCAGTGAAGCGGGGGGAAACAATCAGCCCCAGCATTTT. The encoded protein is CASSEAGGNNQPQHF.

CDR3 amino acids: CASSFSPLDGDGYTF. The CDR3 DNA follows: TGTGCCAGCAGTTTTAGCCCTTTGGACGGGGATGGCTACACCTTC. This rearrangement joins TRBV5-5 to TRBJ1-2; the D is unclear. The CDR3 spans 15 residues. Germline lookup yields CDR1 SGHKS and CDR2 YYEKEE (reference sequence). V was clipped by 5 bases and J by 6 bases, with 20 bases between them.